These 19 T cell receptor beta chains originate from one sample sequenced in a study of cytomegalovirus exposure and HLA in healthy donors. Use of 60 Vbeta and 13 Jbeta primers characterized the PCR. Produced via immunoSEQ multiplex PCR; TCRdb's table is partial and in-frame only. The sample has some 210,000 clones, 75% to 90% seen once. Sequencing input: PBMCs. The receptors were sampled from a man aged 30-40 years in good health and CMV-seronegative.

J is TRBJ2-7 and V is TRBV28, with no clear D. The ends were cut back, 6 bases at V and 2 bases at J, with 14 bases in the middle. The germline CDR1 and CDR2 sequences are MDHEN and SYDVKM. The CDR3 covers 14 residues. As DNA, the CDR3 is TGTGCCAGCAGGCCCTCCTATTCTCCCTACGAGCAGTACTTC. Encoded protein: CASRPSYSPYEQYF.

The chain links TRBV27 to TRBJ2-7; D is uncertain. Per the germline V gene, CDR1 is MNHEY and CDR2 is SMNVEV (reference sequence). Trimming left V 2 bases short and J 6 bases short, with 14 bases between. The CDR3 consists of 14 residues. This chain's CDR3 is CASSLTAWVGEQYF. The CDR3 nucleotides are TGTGCCAGCAGTTTAACAGCCTGGGTCGGCGAGCAGTACTTC.

V and J are TRBV5-1 and TRBJ2-5; tentative D call: TRBD2 (5 bases). This CDR3 is 14 amino acids long. From germline, CDR1 is SGHRS and CDR2 YFSETQ. V dropped 4 bases and J dropped 1 base, with 11 bases sitting between them. CDR3 sequence reads: CASSHLGGQETQYF. The CDR3 region has the DNA TGCGCCAGCAGCCACTTAGGAGGCCAAGAGACCCAGTACTTC.

The chain links TRBV6-6 to TRBJ1-2; D perhaps matches TRBD1 (5 bases). Trimming took 6 bases from V and 4 from J, leaving 12 bases between them. The CDR3 consists of 13 residues. Per germline, CDR1 MNHNY and CDR2 SVGAGI (reference sequence). CDR3 region: CASSGAGGYGYTF. The CDR3 bases are TGTGCCAGCAGCGGGGCCGGGGGCTATGGCTACACCTTC.

The gene calls are TRBV7-9 and TRBJ1-4; the D gene is possibly TRBD1 (6 bases). The CDR3 totals 17 residues. Deletions cut 3 bases from V and 1 base from J, with 15 bases between. CDR1 and CDR2 (germline): SEHNR, FQNEAQ (reference sequence). The CDR3 DNA follows: TGTGCCAGCAGCTTGTTAACAGGGATTGGAACTAATGAAAAACTGTTTTTT. Protein: CASSLLTGIGTNEKLFF.

The chain couples TRBV5-4 to TRBJ1-2, with 8 nucleotides matching TRBD1. CDR3 length equals 14 residues. The germline V gene has CDR1 SGHNT and CDR2 YYREEE (reference sequence). V shed 6 bases, J shed 7 bases, and the junction held 11 bases outside the gene matches. The CDR3 coding sequence is TGTGCCAGCACTAAGGGACAGGACGCTCTTGGCTACACCTTC. It encodes CASTKGQDALGYTF.

This sequence joins TRBV4-1 and TRBJ2-7, with 8 bases matching TRBD1. This CDR3 has 15 amino acids. Trimming removed 4 bases from V and 1 base from J; junction bases left unmatched: 6. The V gene's germline CDR1 is MGHRA and CDR2 YSYEKL. The DNA of the CDR3 is TGCGCCAGCAGCCCGATGTGGACAGGGTCCTACGAGCAGTACTTC. Translating gives CASSPMWTGSYEQYF.

The chain uses TRBV6-5 and TRBJ2-7, with TRBD1 matching over 10 bases. The CDR3 length is 15 residues. Looked up from germline, CDR1 is MNHEY and CDR2 is SVGAGI. V lost 8 bases, J lost 5 bases, and 12 bases stayed unmatched. CDR3: CASQGAGTGADEQYF. DNA for the CDR3: TGTGCCAGCCAAGGTGCCGGGACAGGGGCTGACGAGCAGTACTTC.

This clone was seen just once. The chain has TRBV6-5 and TRBJ2-7, with 7 positions matching TRBD2. V lost 9 bases to trimming and J lost 2 bases; unmatched junction nucleotides: 7. The CDR3 loop spans 13 amino acids. Germline V lookup: CDR1 MNHEY, CDR2 SVGAGI. The CDR3 loop reads CASSAGATYEQYF. Here the CDR3 DNA reads TGTGCCAGTAGTGCGGGAGCCACCTACGAGCAGTACTTC.

The rearrangement uses TRBV13 and TRBJ2-7; 7 nucleotides line up with TRBD1. Per germline, CDR1 PRHDT and CDR2 FYEKMQ (reference sequence). V trimming: 5 bases; J trimming: 6 bases; junction bases outside the gene matches: 4. This CDR3 has 12 amino acids. In nucleotides, the CDR3 is TGTGCCAGCAGCGACAGGGTTGGCGAGCAGTACTTC. Amino acid sequence: CASSDRVGEQYF.

V and J are TRBV7-2 and TRBJ1-2, with 7 bases identical to TRBD1. This CDR3 is built from 15 residues. After removal of 5 bases from V and 8 bases from J, the junction contained 14 bases not matched to a gene. Germline CDR1 reads SGHTA; CDR2 reads FQGNSA. The CDR3 DNA reads as TGTGCCAGCAGCACCTCGAGTCAGGGGGTCTGGGGCTACACCTTC. It is translated as CASSTSSQGVWGYTF.

As regards this clone: Distinct nucleotide sequences in the sample also encode this CDR3. V is TRBV5-1 and J is TRBJ1-1; tentatively, D is TRBD1 (5 bases). V was trimmed by 4 bases and J by 0 bases, leaving 19 bases between them. Germline assignment: CDR1 SGHRS and CDR2 YFSETQ. The CDR3 spans 17 residues. CDR3: CASSPTTRQHLNTEAFF. The CDR3 nucleotides read TGCGCCAGCAGCCCTACTACCCGACAGCACTTGAACACTGAAGCTTTCTTT.

The chain links TRBV5-6 to TRBJ2-7; D not certain. Germline CDR1 SGHDT, CDR2 YYEEEE. This CDR3 is 14 amino acids long. With 0 bases removed from V and 1 base from J, the gap between germline ends came to 8 bases. The CDR3 spells CASSLERFSYEQYF. In DNA, the CDR3 is TGTGCCAGCAGCTTGGAGAGGTTTTCCTACGAGCAGTACTTC.

CDR3 in DNA: TGTGCCAGCAGGGAGGGGGCCACCGGAGAAAAACTGTTTTTT. It is translated as CASREGATGEKLFF. This chain links TRBV2 with TRBJ1-4; 7 bases align to TRBD1. Trimming removed 6 bases from V and 8 bases from J; junction bases left unmatched: 9. The germline CDR1 and CDR2 sequences are SNHLY and FYNNEI. The CDR3 sequence is 14 residues long.

CDR3 sequence: CASSHRAGGVTGELFF. The CDR3 nucleotides read TGTGCCAGCAGTCACCGAGCGGGGGGCGTAACCGGGGAGCTGTTTTTT. The chain employs TRBV6-6 and TRBJ2-2; 9 nucleotides match TRBD2. The CDR3 spans 16 residues. CDR1 is MNHNY, CDR2 SVGAGI, per germline (reference sequence). The V segment lost 5 bases and the J segment 5 bases; nucleotides outside the gene matches: 9.

This chain joins TRBV15 and TRBJ2-7; 8 bases are shared with TRBD1. The CDR3 length is 13 residues. Per the germline V gene, CDR1 is LNHNV and CDR2 is YYDKDF (reference sequence). The V gene end was trimmed by 2 bases and the J gene end by 4 bases; junction bases not matched to a gene: 1. Written as DNA, the CDR3 is TGTGCCACCAGCAGACGGACAGGGTACGAGCAGTACTTC. Its protein product is CATSRRTGYEQYF.

J is TRBJ2-7 and V is TRBV10-3, with TRBD2 matching over 12 bases. The V segment lost 6 bases and the J segment 2 bases; nucleotides outside the gene matches: 2. There are 14 residues in the CDR3. CDR1 is ENHRY, CDR2 SYGVKD, per germline. The CDR3 is CAISRLAGAYEQYF. CDR3 in DNA: TGTGCCATCAGCCGACTAGCGGGAGCCTACGAGCAGTACTTC.

This clone has just one count. This rearrangement joins TRBV5-6 to TRBJ2-7, with 8 bases fitting TRBD1. CDR1 is SGHDT, CDR2 YYEEEE, per germline. Germline trimming cut 0 bases from V and 0 bases from J; bases unmatched to any gene: 5. This CDR3 contains 16 residues. DNA for the CDR3: TGTGCCAGCAGCTTGGGGGGGGACAGGAGCTCCTACGAGCAGTACTTC. This sequence encodes CASSLGGDRSSYEQYF.

The chain couples TRBV6-1 to TRBJ2-2, with D perhaps matching TRBD1 (6 bases). The germline V gene has CDR1 MNHNS and CDR2 SASEGT. Trimming took 10 bases from V and 2 from J, leaving 14 bases between them. This CDR3 contains 14 residues. The CDR3 sequence is CATQGHLNTGELFF. CDR3 DNA sequence: TGTGCCACCCAGGGACACCTAAACACCGGGGAGCTGTTTTTT.